Reported below is one TCR beta chain. The sample carries other DNA sequences with the same CDR3. This CDR3 spans 13 amino acids. Trimming stripped 0 bases from V and 3 bases from J, with 6 bases between. Looked up from germline, CDR1 is SGHRS and CDR2 is YFSETQ. These data originate in a study of blood T cell repertoires in COVID-19. Study-level background: Sites across the United States, Italy and Spain contributed samples from acute and convalescent COVID-19. PBMCs, B-cell-depleted T cells, or T cells were the source of the cDNA or gDNA that made up the material.

Per the authors' pipeline: The assay estimated nucleated cells by amplifying reference gene primers. This table comes from immunoSEQ multiplex PCR, and its TCRdb copy is limited to in-frame clones, with some not included. That table supplies the V and J calls and clone size; D and trimming were determined from the DNA. Counted here are 160,000 or so clones, 85% to 95% occurring once; the ten biggest clones make up 2%. Seattle patient enrollment occurred during active infection, with longitudinal follow-up thereafter. The origin of this receptor is a woman between 55 and 75 years old with COVID-19, enrolled during active disease. Sequencing was carried out using peripheral blood. The chain uses TRBV5-1 and TRBJ1-2, with a tentative D call TRBD1 (6 bases). CDR3 in DNA: TGCGCCAGCAGCTTGGCAGGGGACTATGGCTACACCTTC. Its protein product is CASSLAGDYGYTF.